This TCR beta chain appears in the sequencing data of a study of shared T cell receptors in the human thymus. The CDR3 spans 14 residues. CDR1 and CDR2 from the germline V gene are MDHEN and SYDVKM. V lost 6 bases to trimming and J lost 9 bases, with 20 bases between them. The method was immunoSEQ multiplex PCR; TCRdb's version includes in-frame clones alone and lacks a portion of them. This table has 630,000 or so clones, around 87% appearing once. These same data were also listed under a study on human thymus T cells. That paper states: Donors consisted of healthy Finnish infants (having corrective surgery for congenital heart defects). Thymic material originated from resections removed in the course of corrective heart surgery. Gene usage for V and J segments appeared biased in thymic and blood repertoires. In unrelated individuals, thymic repertoires overlapped highly, according to related research.

The chain is built from TRBV28 and TRBJ2-5; a possible D gene is TRBD2 (6 bases). The TCR was taken from a boy under two years old with a congenital heart defect. The material sequenced was thymocytes. CDR3 coding DNA: TGTGCCAGCAGCTTGGGACTGGCAATTGGGGCCCAGTACTTC. It specifies CASSLGLAIGAQYF.